This entry lists 28 T cell receptor beta chains sequenced from one sample in a study of blood T cells in healthy people across ages. Alongside a J-beta primer mix, a sample-barcoded 5' primer served in a second PCR lasting roughly 7 to 11 cycles. Each CDR3 protein gets one entry after TCRdb re-called the 5' RACE reads with MiXCR. The table shows about 1.4 million distinct CDR3 sequences, with approximately 60% occurring only once. Material for sequencing was blood. Receptors originate from a man younger than 35 in good health.

This clonotype was recorded a few times. The gene calls are TRBV15 and TRBJ1-1, with D possibly TRBD1 on 6 matching bases. CDR1 LNHNV and CDR2 YYDKDF come from the germline V gene (reference sequence). CDR3 length equals 16 residues. The V end was cut by 3 bases, the J end by 0 bases, with 14 bases between. The CDR3 loop reads CATSRRQAPLNTEAFF. CDR3 nucleotides: TGTGCCACCAGCAGGCGACAGGCCCCCTTGAACACTGAAGCTTTCTTT.

This clonotype appeared a few times. The chain recombines TRBV12-3 or TRBV12-4 with TRBJ2-1; D may be TRBD1 (8 bases). CDR3 length equals 17 residues. The V end lost 5 bases, the J end lost 7 bases, and 24 bases lay between the germline ends. In nucleotides, the CDR3 is TGTGCCAGCAGTCCCCAGGGGGCGGGAGCCAGATTGAATGAGCAGTTCTTC. Its protein product is CASSPQGAGARLNEQFF.

The V and J genes are TRBV14 and TRBJ2-1; no firm D call. The CDR3 extends over 15 amino acids. The germline V gene encodes CDR1 SGHDN and CDR2 FVKESK. The V and J ends lost 1 base and 3 bases respectively, with 10 bases between them. The CDR3 DNA is TGTGCCAGCAGCCAAGTCCTTGGAAACTACAATGAGCAGTTCTTC. Residues: CASSQVLGNYNEQFF.

This chain connects TRBV20-1 to TRBJ2-1; possibly TRBD2 for D (5 bases). Germline V lookup: CDR1 DFQATT, CDR2 SNEGSKA (reference sequence). Deletions cut 3 bases from V and 2 bases from J, with 14 bases between. There are 15 residues in the CDR3. The CDR3 loop reads CSASGEQDPYNEQFF. In nucleotides, the CDR3 is TGCAGTGCTAGTGGGGAGCAGGACCCCTACAATGAGCAGTTCTTC.

The table lists this clonotype with a few counts. For the CDR3, the DNA is TGCAGTGCTAGAGATTCCAGCCGTCCAGCATACGAGCAGTACTTC. Translated: CSARDSSRPAYEQYF. The chain is built from TRBV20-1 and TRBJ2-7; no firm D call. The V gene lost 0 bases and the J gene lost 4 bases, with 16 bases spanning the gap. There are 15 residues in the CDR3. Germline V gene data show CDR1 as DFQATT and CDR2 as SNEGSKA (reference sequence).

V gene TRBV10-3 combines with J gene TRBJ2-3; 7 nucleotides align to TRBD1. In germline, CDR1 is ENHRY, CDR2 SYGVKD. The V segment lost 2 bases and the J segment 2 bases; nucleotides outside the gene matches: 4. The CDR3 contains 15 residues. The CDR3 is CAISEPGTATDTQYF. The DNA of the CDR3 is TGTGCCATCAGTGAGCCCGGGACAGCCACAGATACGCAGTATTTT.

The chain employs TRBV7-9 and TRBJ1-2; 9 bases line up with TRBD1. The CDR3 sequence is 15 residues long. Germline V gene sequence: CDR1 SEHNR, CDR2 FQNEAQ (reference sequence). Trimming took 6 bases from V and 7 from J; bases not matched to a gene: 12. CDR3 amino acids: CASSSARTGDIGYTF. The CDR3 nucleotides read TGTGCCAGCAGTTCCGCTCGGACAGGGGATATTGGCTACACCTTC.

DNA of the CDR3: TGTGCCAGCAGCTTAGTGCTGGGGGATCAGCCCCAGCATTTT. Amino acid sequence: CASSLVLGDQPQHF. V gene TRBV7-2 combines with J gene TRBJ1-5; D perhaps matches TRBD1 (5 bases). Trimming took 1 base from V and 5 from J, leaving 9 bases between them. There are 14 residues in the CDR3. CDR1 and CDR2 (germline): SGHTA, FQGNSA.

V and J are TRBV20-1 and TRBJ2-1; tentatively, D is TRBD2 (5 bases). The V end was cut by 4 bases, the J end by 0 bases, with 19 bases between. The CDR3 extends over 17 amino acids. The germline gives CDR1 DFQATT, CDR2 SNEGSKA (reference sequence). Here the CDR3 reads CSAIGPEGSNSYNEQFF. CDR3 bases: TGCAGTGCTATAGGCCCAGAGGGATCGAACTCCTACAATGAGCAGTTCTTC.

The chain joins TRBV6-2 or TRBV6-3 to TRBJ2-3; D is possibly TRBD2 (6 bases). Germline CDR1 MNHEY, CDR2 SVGEGT. V shed 7 bases and J shed 8 bases, with 19 bases lying between them. The CDR3 sequence is 14 residues long. CDR3 amino acids: CASTYGGPISTQYF. The CDR3 DNA reads as TGTGCCAGCACCTACGGGGGACCCATTTCTACGCAGTATTTT.

The chain uses TRBV15 and TRBJ2-4; perhaps TRBD2 as D (6 bases). Judging by the DNA end, TRBJ2-7 fits better; the J call may be wrong. The CDR3 extends over 15 amino acids. Germline CDR1 reads LNHNV; CDR2 reads YYDKDF (reference sequence). The CDR3 here is CATSREASVTYEQYF. As DNA, the CDR3 is TGTGCCACCAGCAGAGAGGCTAGCGTGACCTACGAGCAGTACTTC.

This clonotype has a handful of counts. V is TRBV29-1 and J is TRBJ2-3; D possibly matches TRBD1 or TRBD2 (5 bases each). This CDR3 region has 13 residues. V lost 5 bases, J lost 6 bases, and 15 bases lay in between. Germline V gives CDR1 SQVTM, CDR2 ANQGSEA. CDR3 sequence: CSVSSGGEDTQYF. In DNA form, the CDR3 reads TGCAGCGTTTCTAGTGGGGGTGAGGATACGCAGTATTTT.

The V call is TRBV12-3 or TRBV12-4, the J call TRBJ2-7; possible D gene TRBD2, 5 bases. V was pared by 6 bases and J by 4 bases, with 13 bases between. This CDR3 is 13 amino acids long. CDR3 nucleotide sequence: TGTGCCAGCAGCCCAAATGGAGGTTACGAGCAGTACTTC. Its protein is CASSPNGGYEQYF.

The chain links TRBV27 to TRBJ2-1; 8 bases fit TRBD1. Trimming at V came to 2 bases and at J to 8 bases, leaving 11 bases not matched to a gene. Per the germline V gene, CDR1 is MNHEY and CDR2 is SMNVEV (reference sequence). This CDR3 is built from 16 residues. The CDR3 bases are TGTGCCAGCAGTTTAGACGGCAGGGGGCGAATCGATGAGCAGTTCTTC. Translated: CASSLDGRGRIDEQFF.

In this sample, this clonotype turned up a few times. V usage is TRBV7-9 and J usage is TRBJ2-3; 9 bases match TRBD1. The CDR3 runs to 16 residues. Trimming took 1 base from V and 5 from J; bases not matched to a gene: 7. Per the germline V gene, CDR1 is SEHNR and CDR2 is FQNEAQ (reference sequence). DNA of the CDR3: TGTGCCAGCAGCTTAGATGGGACAGGGCCCATAGATACGCAGTATTTT. Protein product: CASSLDGTGPIDTQYF. Full variable domain (rest looked up from reference TRBV7-9 and TRBJ2-3): DTGVSQNPRHKITKRGQNVTFRCDPISEHNRLYWYRQTLGQGPEFLTYFQNEAQLEKSRLLSDRFSAERPKGSFSTLEIQRTEQGDSAMYLCASSLDGTGPIDTQYFGPGTRLTVL.

The V and J genes are TRBV2 and TRBJ1-1, with TRBD1 identical over 8 bases. CDR3 length: 12 residues. Trimming removed 6 bases from V and 7 bases from J; junction bases left unmatched: 4. Germline CDR1 and CDR2: SNHLY and FYNNEI. The CDR3 sequence: CASRRTGIEAFF. Written as DNA, the CDR3 is TGTGCCAGCAGGAGGACAGGGATTGAAGCTTTCTTT.

This clonotype was recorded once. V is TRBV6-5 and J is TRBJ2-4; 8 bases fit TRBD1. The closer fit of TRBJ2-7 to the DNA end suggests the J call may be wrong. From germline, CDR1 is MNHEY and CDR2 SVGAGI. The CDR3 totals 17 residues. The CDR3 bases are TGTGCCAGCAGTTACGCTCTACGGACAGGGTACTCCTACGAGCAGTACTTC. It translates to CASSYALRTGYSYEQYF.

This clonotype occurred a few times. The chain recombines TRBV27 with TRBJ2-5; 11 bases are a match to TRBD2. Germline assignment: CDR1 MNHEY and CDR2 SMNVEV (reference sequence). The CDR3 has 17 amino acids. Germline trimming cut 6 bases from V and 3 bases from J; bases unmatched to any gene: 12. The CDR3 loop is CASSLLSPGLAEETQYF. CDR3 coding DNA: TGTGCCAGCAGCCTACTAAGCCCGGGACTAGCGGAAGAGACCCAGTACTTC.

To note about this clonotype: The CDR3 carries no conserved terminal phenylalanine or tryptophan, so it likely arises from a read error. The J gene is TRBJ2-1, the V gene TRBV10-3, with 14 bases that match TRBD2. Trimming removed 6 bases from V and 1 base from J; junction bases left unmatched: 11. The CDR3 contains 19 residues. CDR1 is ENHRY, CDR2 SYGVKD, per germline. CDR3 region: CAISGTSGRVGGSYNEQFL. CDR3 nucleotide sequence: TGTGCCATCAGCGGGACTAGCGGGAGAGTAGGGGGGTCCTACAATGAGCAGTTCTTA.

The chain combines TRBV29-1 with TRBJ1-1; D uncertain. The CDR3 spans 10 residues. Germline V gene data show CDR1 as SQVTM and CDR2 as ANQGSEA. Trimming removed 7 bases at V and 3 bases at J, with 6 bases between. CDR3 sequence: CSAYYTEAFF. The DNA of the CDR3 is TGCAGCGCCTATTACACTGAAGCTTTCTTT.

This clonotype was recorded only once. The rearrangement links TRBV6-5 to TRBJ2-3; no clear D. The V gene's germline CDR1 is MNHEY and CDR2 SVGAGI. V shed 5 bases and J shed 7 bases, with 13 bases lying between them. The CDR3 is made up of 13 amino acids. The CDR3 is CASSVDGSYTQYF. The CDR3 DNA reads TGTGCCAGCAGTGTCGACGGTTCGTATACGCAGTATTTT.

The V and J genes are TRBV20-1 and TRBJ2-4; 7 bases line up with TRBD2. With the DNA end fitting TRBJ2-7 better, the J assignment may be wrong. Germline V gene data show CDR1 as DFQATT and CDR2 as SNEGSKA (reference sequence). The CDR3 is 15 amino acids. CDR3 sequence (DNA): TGCAGTGCGGAACAAGCGGGACCCCTCGCCTACGAGCAGTACTTC. Translating gives CSAEQAGPLAYEQYF.

This chain uses TRBV5-1 with TRBJ2-1; D possibly uses TRBD1 or TRBD2 (6 bases each). The CDR3 consists of 15 residues. The germline V gene encodes CDR1 SGHRS and CDR2 YFSETQ. Trimming pared 0 bases from V and 4 bases from J, leaving 11 bases between. The CDR3 sequence: CASSLAEGGYNEQFF. CDR3 nucleotide sequence: TGCGCCAGCAGCTTGGCGGAGGGGGGATACAATGAGCAGTTCTTC.

The chain combines TRBV20-1 with TRBJ2-7, with D tentatively TRBD1 (6 bases). The CDR3 spans 11 residues. V lost 3 bases to trimming and J lost 9 bases, with 12 bases between them. CDR1 and CDR2 from the germline V gene are DFQATT and SNEGSKA (reference sequence). This CDR3 reads CSASPDRLQYF. In DNA form, the CDR3 reads TGCAGTGCTAGCCCGGACAGACTGCAGTACTTC.

The chain is built from TRBV14 and TRBJ2-3; D is undetermined. CDR1 and CDR2 (germline): SGHDN, FVKESK. V lost 1 base and J 3 bases, leaving 14 bases between the germline ends. The CDR3 is 16 amino acids. The CDR3 coding sequence is TGTGCCAGCAGCCAAGGGGCCGGGCTGCCGACAGATACGCAGTATTTT. The encoded protein is CASSQGAGLPTDTQYF.

This clonotype was seen only a few times. The gene calls are TRBV6-6 and TRBJ2-1, with 7 bases that match TRBD2. Germline V CDR1 and CDR2: MNHNY, SVGAGI (reference sequence). The length of the CDR3 is 17 residues. J lost 3 bases, V lost 4 bases, and 12 bases had no gene match. The chain's CDR3 is CASSSWPKGTIYNEQFF. CDR3 DNA: TGTGCCAGCAGTTCTTGGCCGAAAGGGACTATCTACAATGAGCAGTTCTTC.

The chain uses TRBV12-3 or TRBV12-4 and TRBJ1-2, with D perhaps matching TRBD1 (5 bases). This CDR3 is 16 amino acids long. Trimming shortened V by 8 bases and J by 6 bases, and 25 bases separated the two germline ends. For the CDR3, the DNA is TGTGCCAGCGGGGGACCTGGGGACCGCCGTCCAAATGGCTACACCTTC. Its translation is CASGGPGDRRPNGYTF.

This clonotype was observed a few times. The chain employs TRBV6-5 and TRBJ2-5; maybe TRBD1 (6 bases). The CDR3 has 18 amino acids. Germline V gene data show CDR1 as MNHEY and CDR2 as SVGAGI. The ends were cut back, 0 bases at V and 4 bases at J, with 21 bases in the middle. The CDR3 reads CASSYSSPVFPTGETQYF. As DNA, the CDR3 is TGTGCCAGCAGTTACTCGAGTCCGGTGTTCCCGACAGGAGAGACCCAGTACTTC.